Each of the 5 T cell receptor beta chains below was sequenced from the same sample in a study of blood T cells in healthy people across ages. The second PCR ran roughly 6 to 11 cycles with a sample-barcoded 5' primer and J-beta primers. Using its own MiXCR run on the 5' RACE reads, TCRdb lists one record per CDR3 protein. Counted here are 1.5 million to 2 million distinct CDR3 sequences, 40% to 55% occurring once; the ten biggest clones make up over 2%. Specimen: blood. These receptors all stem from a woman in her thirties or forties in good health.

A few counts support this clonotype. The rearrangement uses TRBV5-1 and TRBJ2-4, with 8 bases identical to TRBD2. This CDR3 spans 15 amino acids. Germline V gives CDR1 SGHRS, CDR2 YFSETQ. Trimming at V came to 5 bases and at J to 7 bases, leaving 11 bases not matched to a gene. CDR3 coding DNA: TGCGCCAGCAGGACGGGGGGGAACCCAAGGAACATTCAGTACTTC. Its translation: CASRTGGNPRNIQYF. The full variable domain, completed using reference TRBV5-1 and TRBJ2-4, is KAGVTQTPRYLIKTRGQQVTLSCSPISGHRSVSWYQQTPGQGLQFLFEYFSETQRNKGNFPGRFSGRQFSNSRSEMNVSTLELGDSALYLCASRTGGNPRNIQYFGAGTRLSVL.

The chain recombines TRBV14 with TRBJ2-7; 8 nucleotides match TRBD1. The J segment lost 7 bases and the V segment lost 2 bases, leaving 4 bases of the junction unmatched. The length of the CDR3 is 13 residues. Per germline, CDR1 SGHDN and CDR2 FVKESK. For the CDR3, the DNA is TGTGCCAGCAGCCAATCCCGGGACAGGGAGCAGTACTTC. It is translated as CASSQSRDREQYF.

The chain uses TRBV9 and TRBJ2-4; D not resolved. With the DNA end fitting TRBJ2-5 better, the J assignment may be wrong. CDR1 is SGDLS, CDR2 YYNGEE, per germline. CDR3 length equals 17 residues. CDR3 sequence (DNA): TGTGCCAGCAGCCCCCGTAAGGTGGACGAAATTGGGGAGACCCAGTACTTC. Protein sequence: CASSPRKVDEIGETQYF.

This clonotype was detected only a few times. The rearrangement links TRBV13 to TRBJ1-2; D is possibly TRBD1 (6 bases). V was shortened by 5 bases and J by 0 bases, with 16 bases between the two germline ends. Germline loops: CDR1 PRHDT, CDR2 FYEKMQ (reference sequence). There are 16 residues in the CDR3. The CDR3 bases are TGTGCCAGCAGCCAAGGGACATTCTTAGCTAACTATGGCTACACCTTC. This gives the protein CASSQGTFLANYGYTF.

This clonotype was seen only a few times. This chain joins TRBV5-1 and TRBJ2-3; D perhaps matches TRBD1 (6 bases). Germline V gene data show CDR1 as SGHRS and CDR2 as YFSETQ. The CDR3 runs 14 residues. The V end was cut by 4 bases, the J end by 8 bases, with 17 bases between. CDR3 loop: CASSGTGLKSTQYF. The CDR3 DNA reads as TGCGCCAGCAGCGGCACAGGGCTAAAGTCTACGCAGTATTTT. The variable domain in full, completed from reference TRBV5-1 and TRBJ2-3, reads KAGVTQTPRYLIKTRGQQVTLSCSPISGHRSVSWYQQTPGQGLQFLFEYFSETQRNKGNFPGRFSGRQFSNSRSEMNVSTLELGDSALYLCASSGTGLKSTQYFGPGTRLTVL.